Listed below are T cell receptor beta chains from one sample, sequenced in a study of blood T cell repertoires in COVID-19. Using immunoSEQ multiplex PCR, the repertoire was profiled, and TCRdb retains in-frame clones only, with some absent. The repertoire consists of about 270,000 clones, with 85% to 90% occurring once and the leading ten covering approximately 4%. Material: PBMCs or T cells enriched from blood (not recorded which). The receptors derive from a woman in her 30s with acute COVID-19. CDR3s include the opening cysteine and the closing phenylalanine or tryptophan. The D gene is left open where the match is weak. A clone size is listed for some rows: how often the clone was seen (once, few, many), or a class if it is expanded.

d_call	v_call	j_call	clone_size	cdr3_aa	cdr3_nt
.	TRBV18	TRBJ2-2	.	CASSPPSGSGELFF	TGTGCCAGCTCACCACCTTCCGGGTCCGGGGAGCTGTTTTTT
.	TRBV4-1	TRBJ2-1	once	CASSPSEYNEQFF	TGCGCCAGCAGCCCTAGCGAATACAATGAGCAGTTCTTC
.	TRBV29-1	TRBJ1-1	once	CSVEDLGEAFF	TGCAGCGTTGAAGATCTAGGAGAAGCTTTCTTT
TRBD1	TRBV27	TRBJ1-2	.	CASSLFPLDRGQGYTF	TGTGCCAGCAGTTTATTCCCCTTGGACAGGGGGCAAGGCTACACCTTC
TRBD1	TRBV12-3/TRBV12-4	TRBJ1-4	.	CASSSTGEEKLFF	TGTGCCAGCAGTTCTACAGGGGAGGAAAAACTGTTTTTT
.	TRBV11-3	TRBJ2-1	few	CASSESWRNEQFF	TGTGCCAGCAGCGAAAGTTGGAGGAATGAGCAGTTCTTC
TRBD2	TRBV5-6	TRBJ2-1	.	CASSLSRLAGDNEQFF	TGTGCCAGCAGCCTGTCTCGACTAGCGGGTGACAATGAGCAGTTCTTC
.	TRBV28	TRBJ1-6	.	CASADRRRDNSPLHF	TGTGCCAGCGCTGACAGACGGAGAGATAATTCACCCCTCCACTTT
.	TRBV14	TRBJ1-4	.	CASSPRLGGGEKLFF	TGTGCCAGCAGCCCCCGGCTGGGGGGAGGTGAAAAACTGTTTTTT
TRBD2	TRBV18	TRBJ2-3	once	CASSRTSASTDTQYF	TGTGCCAGCTCGCGGACTAGCGCTAGCACAGATACGCAGTATTTT
.	TRBV3-1/TRBV3-2	TRBJ1-5	.	CASSQGGGRWWNQPQHF	TGTGCCAGCAGCCAAGGGGGGGGACGGTGGTGGAATCAGCCCCAGCATTTT
.	TRBV5-1	TRBJ1-2	.	CASSSAVAGIYGYTF	TGCGCCAGCAGCTCCGCGGTGGCAGGGATCTATGGCTACACCTTC
TRBD1	TRBV10-3	TRBJ1-1	.	CAITWSDRGNTEAFF	TGTGCCATCACTTGGTCGGACAGGGGTAACACTGAAGCTTTCTTT
TRBD2	TRBV4-3	TRBJ2-7	.	CASSQEREGWFEQYF	TGCGCCAGCAGCCAAGAGCGGGAGGGGTGGTTCGAGCAGTACTTC
.	TRBV7-3	TRBJ2-3	.	CASSLRPQGSTDTQYF	TGTGCCAGCAGCTTAAGGCCTCAGGGGAGTACAGATACGCAGTATTTT
TRBD2	TRBV3-1/TRBV3-2	TRBJ2-6	.	CASSQRLAGVSGANVLTF	TGTGCCAGCAGCCAACGACTAGCGGGGGTCTCTGGGGCCAACGTCCTGACTTTC
TRBD1	TRBV18	TRBJ1-6	once	CASSPGTGSNSPLHF	TGTGCCAGCTCACCAGGGACAGGGTCTAATTCACCCCTCCACTTT
.	TRBV7-8	TRBJ2-5	.	CASSPGTGSRETQYF	TGTGCCAGCAGCCCGGGGACTGGATCACGGGAGACCCAGTACTTC
TRBD2	TRBV27	TRBJ2-7	once	CASSLWVAGGPGEQYF	TGTGCCAGCAGTTTATGGGTAGCGGGAGGGCCGGGGGAGCAGTACTTC
TRBD1	TRBV28	TRBJ1-1	.	CASSSRQGPEAFF	TGTGCCAGCAGTTCCCGACAGGGCCCTGAAGCTTTCTTT
.	TRBV29-1	TRBJ1-3	once	CSVEDSNSGNTIYF	TGCAGCGTTGAGGACAGCAACTCTGGAAACACCATATATTTT
.	TRBV29-1	TRBJ1-1	.	CSVGAGNTEAFF	TGCAGCGTTGGTGCAGGGAACACTGAAGCTTTCTTT
.	TRBV21-1	TRBJ1-1	.	CASSKGQREAFF	TGTGCCAGCAGCAAGGGGCAGAGAGAAGCTTTCTTT
TRBD1	TRBV7-8	TRBJ1-5	.	CASSKKGADNQPQHF	TGTGCCAGCAGCAAAAAGGGGGCTGACAATCAGCCCCAGCATTTT
.	TRBV24-1	TRBJ2-2	.	CATSDDRFANTGELFF	TGTGCCACCAGTGATGACAGATTCGCGAACACCGGGGAGCTGTTTTTT
TRBD1	TRBV19	TRBJ2-2	.	CASSTGTGNTGELFF	TGTGCCAGTAGTACCGGGACAGGGAACACCGGGGAGCTGTTTTTT
TRBD1	TRBV4-3	TRBJ2-2	.	CASSQGGQGATGELFF	TGCGCCAGCAGCCAAGGGGGACAGGGGGCCACCGGGGAGCTGTTTTTT
TRBD1	TRBV6-5	TRBJ1-6	.	CASSLDRGGSPLHF	TGTGCCAGCAGTTTGGACAGGGGTGGATCACCCCTCCACTTT
.	TRBV9	TRBJ2-1	.	CASSVVGDNEQFF	TGTGCCAGCAGCGTAGTGGGAGACAATGAGCAGTTCTTC
.	TRBV28	TRBJ2-2	.	CASSLSEGELFF	TGTGCCAGCAGTCTCTCCGAGGGGGAGCTGTTTTTT
.	TRBV9	TRBJ2-7	.	CASSSPGNSYEQYF	TGTGCCAGCAGCTCCCCGGGGAACTCCTACGAGCAGTACTTC
TRBD2	TRBV5-8	TRBJ2-1	.	CASSLATGLAGGPPYNEQFF	TGTGCCAGCAGCTTGGCCACCGGACTAGCGGGAGGGCCGCCCTACAATGAGCAGTTCTTC
.	TRBV28	TRBJ2-7	.	CASSPILAGEQYF	TGTGCCAGCAGTCCTATACTAGCAGGCGAGCAGTACTTC
TRBD2	TRBV24-1	TRBJ2-2	.	CATSAKGLAGSITGELFF	TGTGCCACCAGTGCCAAGGGACTAGCGGGATCGATCACCGGGGAGCTGTTTTTT
TRBD1	TRBV10-3	TRBJ1-1	.	CAIRGTANTEAFF	TGTGCCATCAGAGGGACAGCGAACACTGAAGCTTTCTTT
TRBD2	TRBV19	TRBJ2-6	.	CASSMGLAGYSGANVLTF	TGTGCCAGCAGTATGGGTCTAGCGGGTTACTCTGGGGCCAACGTCCTGACTTTC
.	TRBV11-1	TRBJ2-1	.	CASSLANGLLYNEQFF	TGTGCCAGCAGCTTAGCGAACGGACTGCTCTACAATGAGCAGTTCTTC
TRBD2	TRBV3-1/TRBV3-2	TRBJ2-5	.	CASSHSSGLGETQYF	TGTGCCAGCAGCCATTCTAGCGGGTTAGGCGAGACCCAGTACTTC
.	TRBV6-1	TRBJ2-2	.	CASSEAGAPGAGELFF	TGTGCCAGCAGTGAAGCGGGTGCTCCAGGGGCCGGGGAGCTGTTTTTT
.	TRBV18	TRBJ1-6	.	CASSHPTEASSYNSPLHF	TGTGCCAGCTCACACCCCACGGAGGCGAGCTCCTATAATTCACCCCTCCACTTT
.	TRBV21-1	TRBJ2-3	.	CASSKMKGAGTDTQYF	TGTGCCAGCAGCAAAATGAAGGGGGCGGGCACAGATACGCAGTATTTT